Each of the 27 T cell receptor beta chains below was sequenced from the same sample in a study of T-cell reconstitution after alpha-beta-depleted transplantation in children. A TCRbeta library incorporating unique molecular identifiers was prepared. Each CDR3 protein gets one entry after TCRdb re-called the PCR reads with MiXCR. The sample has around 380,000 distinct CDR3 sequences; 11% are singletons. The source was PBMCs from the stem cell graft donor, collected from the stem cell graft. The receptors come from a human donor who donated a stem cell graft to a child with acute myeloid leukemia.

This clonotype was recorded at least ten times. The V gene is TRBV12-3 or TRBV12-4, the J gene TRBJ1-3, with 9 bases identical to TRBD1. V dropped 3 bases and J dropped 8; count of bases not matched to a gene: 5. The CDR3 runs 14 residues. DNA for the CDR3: TGTGCCAGCAGTTTGGGGGACAGGGTAGACACCATATATTTT. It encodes CASSLGDRVDTIYF.

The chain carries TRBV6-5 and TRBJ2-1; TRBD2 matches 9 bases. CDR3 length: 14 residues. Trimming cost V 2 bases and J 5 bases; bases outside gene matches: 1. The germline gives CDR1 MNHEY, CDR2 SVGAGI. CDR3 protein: CASSYTSGHNEQFF. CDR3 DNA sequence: TGTGCCAGCAGTTACACTAGCGGGCACAATGAGCAGTTCTTC.

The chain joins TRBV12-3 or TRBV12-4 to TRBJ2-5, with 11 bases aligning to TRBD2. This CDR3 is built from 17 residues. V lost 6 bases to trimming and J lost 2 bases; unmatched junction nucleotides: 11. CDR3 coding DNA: TGTGCCAGCAGCCCGGCGGGACTAGCGGCCCCACAAGAGACCCAGTACTTC. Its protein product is CASSPAGLAAPQETQYF.

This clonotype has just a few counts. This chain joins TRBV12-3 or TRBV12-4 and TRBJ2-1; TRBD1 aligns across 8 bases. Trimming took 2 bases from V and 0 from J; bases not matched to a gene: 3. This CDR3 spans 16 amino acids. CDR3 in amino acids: CASSLWTGSSYNEQFF. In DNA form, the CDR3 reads TGTGCCAGCAGTTTATGGACAGGGAGCTCCTACAATGAGCAGTTCTTC.

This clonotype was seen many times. The DNA for the CDR3 is TGCAGCGTTGCGGAGGGGGCGAGCACTGAAGCTTTCTTT. Amino acids: CSVAEGASTEAFF. The chain couples TRBV29-1 to TRBJ1-1; TRBD1 matches at 7 bases. Germline-derived CDR1 and CDR2 are SQVTM and ANQGSEA. The CDR3 runs 13 residues. V dropped 4 bases and J dropped 4; count of bases not matched to a gene: 6. Full variable domain (rest looked up from reference TRBV29-1 and TRBJ1-1): SAVISQKPSRDICQRGTSLTIQCQVDSQVTMMFWYRQQPGQSLTLIATANQGSEATYESGFVIDKFPISRPNLTFSTLTVSNMSPEDSSIYLCSVAEGASTEAFFGQGTRLTVV.

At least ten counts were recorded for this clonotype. The CDR3 sequence: CSVVVNTGELFF. The CDR3 DNA is TGCAGCGTTGTGGTTAACACCGGGGAGCTGTTTTTT. The chain is built from TRBV29-1 and TRBJ2-2; D uncertain. The CDR3 extends over 12 amino acids. The germline gives CDR1 SQVTM, CDR2 ANQGSEA. With 4 bases removed from V and 2 bases from J, the gap between germline ends came to 5 bases.

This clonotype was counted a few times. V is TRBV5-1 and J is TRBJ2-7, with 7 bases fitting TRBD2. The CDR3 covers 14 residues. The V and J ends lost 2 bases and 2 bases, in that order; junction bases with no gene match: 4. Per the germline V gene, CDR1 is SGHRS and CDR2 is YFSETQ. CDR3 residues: CASSFGRPPYEQYF. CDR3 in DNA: TGCGCCAGCAGCTTCGGGAGGCCCCCCTACGAGCAGTACTTC.

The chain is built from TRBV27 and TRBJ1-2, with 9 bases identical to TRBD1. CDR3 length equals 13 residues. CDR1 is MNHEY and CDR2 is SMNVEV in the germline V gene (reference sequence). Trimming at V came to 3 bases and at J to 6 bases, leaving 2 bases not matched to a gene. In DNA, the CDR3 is TGTGCCAGCAGTTTTGGGACAGGGCATGGCTACACCTTC. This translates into CASSFGTGHGYTF.

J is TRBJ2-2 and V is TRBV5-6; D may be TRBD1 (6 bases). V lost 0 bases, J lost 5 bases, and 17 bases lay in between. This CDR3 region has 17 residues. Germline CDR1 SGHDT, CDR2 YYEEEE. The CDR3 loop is CASSLEDATGQTGELFF. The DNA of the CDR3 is TGTGCCAGCAGCTTGGAGGACGCTACAGGGCAGACCGGGGAGCTGTTTTTT. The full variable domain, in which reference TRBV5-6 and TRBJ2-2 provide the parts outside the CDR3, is DAGVTQSPTHLIKTRGQQVTLRCSPKSGHDTVSWYQQALGQGPQFIFQYYEEEERQRGNFPDRFSGHQFPNYSSELNVNALLLGDSALYLCASSLEDATGQTGELFFGEGSRLTVL.

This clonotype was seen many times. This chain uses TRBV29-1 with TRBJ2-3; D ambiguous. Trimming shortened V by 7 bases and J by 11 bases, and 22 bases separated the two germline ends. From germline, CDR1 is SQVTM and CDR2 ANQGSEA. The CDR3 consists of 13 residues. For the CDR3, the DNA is TGCAGCGCCACGGGCCTACTGACTTCAGGGCAGTATTTT. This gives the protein CSATGLLTSGQYF.

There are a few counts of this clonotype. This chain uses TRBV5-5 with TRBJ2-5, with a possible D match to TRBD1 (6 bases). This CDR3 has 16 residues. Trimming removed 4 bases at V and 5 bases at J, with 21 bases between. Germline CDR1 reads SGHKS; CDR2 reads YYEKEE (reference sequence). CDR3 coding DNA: TGTGCCAGCAGCCGGCAGGGGCTGGTGGGACGGGAGACCCAGTACTTC. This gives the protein CASSRQGLVGRETQYF.

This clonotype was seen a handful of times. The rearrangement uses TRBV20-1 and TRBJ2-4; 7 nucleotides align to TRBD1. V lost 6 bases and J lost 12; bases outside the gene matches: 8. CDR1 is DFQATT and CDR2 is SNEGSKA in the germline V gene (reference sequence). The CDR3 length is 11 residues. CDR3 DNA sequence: TGCAGTGCACCCGACAGGGCGAATCAGTACTTC. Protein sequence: CSAPDRANQYF.

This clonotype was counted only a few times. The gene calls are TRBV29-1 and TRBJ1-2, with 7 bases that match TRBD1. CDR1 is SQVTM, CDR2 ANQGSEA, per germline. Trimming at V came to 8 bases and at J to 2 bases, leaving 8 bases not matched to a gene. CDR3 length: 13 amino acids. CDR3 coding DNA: TGCAGCACAGATGACAGGGCGAACTATGGCTACACCTTC. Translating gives CSTDDRANYGYTF.

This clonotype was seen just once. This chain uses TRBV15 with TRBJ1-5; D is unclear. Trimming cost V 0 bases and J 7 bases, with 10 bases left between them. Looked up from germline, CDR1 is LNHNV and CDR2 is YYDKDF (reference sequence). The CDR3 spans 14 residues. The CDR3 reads CATSRDPVRQPQHF. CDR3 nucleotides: TGTGCCACCAGCAGAGATCCGGTTAGGCAGCCCCAGCATTTT. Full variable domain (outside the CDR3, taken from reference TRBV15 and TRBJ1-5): DAMVIQNPRYQVTQFGKPVTLSCSQTLNHNVMYWYQQKSSQAPKLLFHYYDKDFNNEADTPDNFQSRRPNTSFCFLDIRSPGLGDTAMYLCATSRDPVRQPQHFGDGTRLSIL.

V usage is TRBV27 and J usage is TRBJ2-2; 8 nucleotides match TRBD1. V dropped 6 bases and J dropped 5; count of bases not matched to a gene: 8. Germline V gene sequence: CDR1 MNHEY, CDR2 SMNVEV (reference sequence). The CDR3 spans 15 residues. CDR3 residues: CASRLETGGTGELFF. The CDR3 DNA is TGTGCCAGCAGGCTAGAAACAGGGGGGACCGGGGAGCTGTTTTTT.

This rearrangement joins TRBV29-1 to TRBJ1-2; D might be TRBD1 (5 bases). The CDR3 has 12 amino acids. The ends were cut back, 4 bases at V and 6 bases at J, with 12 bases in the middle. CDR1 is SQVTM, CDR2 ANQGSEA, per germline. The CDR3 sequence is CSVAPGLDGYTF. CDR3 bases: TGCAGCGTTGCCCCGGGACTCGATGGCTACACCTTC.

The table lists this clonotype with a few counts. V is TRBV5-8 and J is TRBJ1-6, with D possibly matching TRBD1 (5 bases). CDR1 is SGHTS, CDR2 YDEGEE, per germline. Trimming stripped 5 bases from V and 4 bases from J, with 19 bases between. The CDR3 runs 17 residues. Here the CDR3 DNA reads TGTGCCAGCAGTTCGACAGTCCCTACAACTTATAATTCACCCCTCCACTTT. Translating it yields CASSSTVPTTYNSPLHF.

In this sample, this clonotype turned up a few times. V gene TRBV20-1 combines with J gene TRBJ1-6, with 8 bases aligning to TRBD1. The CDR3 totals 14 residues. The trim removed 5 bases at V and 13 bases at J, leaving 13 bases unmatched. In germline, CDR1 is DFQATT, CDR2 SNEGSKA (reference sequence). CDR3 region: CSASTPGQETPLHF. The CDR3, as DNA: TGCAGTGCTTCCACCCCGGGACAGGAAACTCCCCTCCACTTT.

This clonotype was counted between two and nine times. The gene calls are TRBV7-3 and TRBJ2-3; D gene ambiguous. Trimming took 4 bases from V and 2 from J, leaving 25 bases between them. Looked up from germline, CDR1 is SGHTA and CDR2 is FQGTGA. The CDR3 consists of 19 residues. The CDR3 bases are TGTGCCAGCAGCTCCGGATTGCCCCCCGACAAGGGTTACACAGATACGCAGTATTTT. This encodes CASSSGLPPDKGYTDTQYF.

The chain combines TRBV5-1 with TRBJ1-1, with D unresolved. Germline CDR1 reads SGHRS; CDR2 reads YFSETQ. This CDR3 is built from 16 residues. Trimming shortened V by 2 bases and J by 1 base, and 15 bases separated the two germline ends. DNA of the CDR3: TGCGCCAGCAGCTTAGAGAGTCAGGTACCGAACACTGAAGCTTTCTTT. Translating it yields CASSLESQVPNTEAFF.

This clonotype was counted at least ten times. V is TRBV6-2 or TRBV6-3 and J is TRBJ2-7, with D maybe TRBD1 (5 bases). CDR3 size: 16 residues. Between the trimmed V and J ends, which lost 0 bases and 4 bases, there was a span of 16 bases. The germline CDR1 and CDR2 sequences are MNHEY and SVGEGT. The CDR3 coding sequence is TGTGCCAGCAGTTACTCTTCGGCAGGGTCAGGTTACGAGCAGTACTTC. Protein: CASSYSSAGSGYEQYF.

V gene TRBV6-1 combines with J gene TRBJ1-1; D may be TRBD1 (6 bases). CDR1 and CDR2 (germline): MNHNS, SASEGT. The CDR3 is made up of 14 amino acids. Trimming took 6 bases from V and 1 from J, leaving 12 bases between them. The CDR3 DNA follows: TGTGCCAGCAGACCCGGACAGAAGAACACTGAAGCTTTCTTT. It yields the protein CASRPGQKNTEAFF.

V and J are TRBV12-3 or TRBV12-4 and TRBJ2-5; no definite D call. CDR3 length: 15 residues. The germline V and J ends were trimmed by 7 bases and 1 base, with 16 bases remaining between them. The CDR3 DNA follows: TGTGCCAGCACTCCTCCGGGCCACCTCCAAGAGACCCAGTACTTC. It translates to CASTPPGHLQETQYF.

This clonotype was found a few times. As DNA, the CDR3 is TGTGCCAGCAGCTTGGGCGGACGATTAGCTGAAGCTTTCTTT. Its protein is CASSLGGRLAEAFF. The chain uses TRBV7-2 and TRBJ1-1, with unresolved D. V shed 3 bases and J shed 6 bases, with 14 bases lying between them. Germline values: CDR1 SGHTA, CDR2 FQGNSA. This CDR3 is built from 14 residues.

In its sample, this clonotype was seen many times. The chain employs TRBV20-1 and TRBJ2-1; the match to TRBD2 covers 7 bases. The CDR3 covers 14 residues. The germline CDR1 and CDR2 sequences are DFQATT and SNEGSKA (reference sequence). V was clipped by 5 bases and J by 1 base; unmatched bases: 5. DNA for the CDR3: TGCAGTGCTGGAGCGGGGCCTTCCTACAATGAGCAGTTCTTC. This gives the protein CSAGAGPSYNEQFF.

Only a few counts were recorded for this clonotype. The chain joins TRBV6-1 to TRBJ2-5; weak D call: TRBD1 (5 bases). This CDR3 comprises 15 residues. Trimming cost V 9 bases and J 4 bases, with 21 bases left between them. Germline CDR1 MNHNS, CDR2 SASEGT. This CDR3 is CASIIRVGRLETQYF. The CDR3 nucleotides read TGTGCCAGTATAATCAGGGTCGGCCGCTTAGAGACCCAGTACTTC.

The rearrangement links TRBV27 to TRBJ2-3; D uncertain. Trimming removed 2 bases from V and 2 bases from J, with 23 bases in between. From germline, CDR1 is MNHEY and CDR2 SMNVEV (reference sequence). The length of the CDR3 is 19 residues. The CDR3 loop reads CASSLIPGQRHRLTDTQYF. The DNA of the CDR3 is TGTGCCAGCAGTTTAATCCCTGGGCAGCGACACCGACTCACAGATACGCAGTATTTT.